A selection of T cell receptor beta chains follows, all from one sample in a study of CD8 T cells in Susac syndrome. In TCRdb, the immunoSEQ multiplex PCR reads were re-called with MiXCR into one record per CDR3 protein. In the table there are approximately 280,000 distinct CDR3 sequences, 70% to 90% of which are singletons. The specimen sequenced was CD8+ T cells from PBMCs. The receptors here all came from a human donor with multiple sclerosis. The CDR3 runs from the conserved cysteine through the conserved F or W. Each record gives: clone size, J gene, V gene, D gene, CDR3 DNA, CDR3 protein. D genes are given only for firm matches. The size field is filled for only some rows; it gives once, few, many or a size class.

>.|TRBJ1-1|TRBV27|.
TGTGCCAGCGGGCGGCGAACTGAAGCTTTCTTT
CASGRRTEAFF
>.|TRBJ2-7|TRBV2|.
TGTGCCAGCAGTCCAGCGGAGAGCTCCTACGAGCAGTACTTC
CASSPAESSYEQYF
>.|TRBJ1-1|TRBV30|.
TGTGCCTGGATGATCGACAGTCCAGGGGCTTTCTTT
CAWMIDSPGAFF
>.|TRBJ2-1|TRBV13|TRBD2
TGTGCCAGCAGCTTGGGACTAGCGGGAGAGAATGAGCAGTTCTTC
CASSLGLAGENEQFF
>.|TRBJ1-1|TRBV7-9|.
TGTGCCAGCAGCATCGGGACGGCTGAAGCTTTCTTT
CASSIGTAEAFF
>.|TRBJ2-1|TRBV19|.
TGTGCCAGTAGGCTGACTAGGAGGTCCTACAATGAGCAGTTCTTC
CASRLTRRSYNEQFF
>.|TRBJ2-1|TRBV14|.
TGTGCCAGCAGCAACAGGGTCCACAATGAGCAGTTCTTC
CASSNRVHNEQFF
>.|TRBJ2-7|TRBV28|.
TGTGCCAGCAGTTTATCTCAGGGAGTCGAGCAGTACTTC
CASSLSQGVEQYF
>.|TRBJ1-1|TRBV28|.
TGTGCCAGCAGTTTAACGGGGACTGAAGCTTTCTTT
CASSLTGTEAFF
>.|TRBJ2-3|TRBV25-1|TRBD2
TGTGCCAGCAGTGAGATACGACTAGCGGATACGCAGTATTTT
CASSEIRLADTQYF
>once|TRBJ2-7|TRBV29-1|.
TGCAGCGTTGTGGCAGGCGCCTCCTACGAGCAGTACTTC
CSVVAGASYEQYF
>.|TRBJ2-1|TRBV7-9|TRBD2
TGTGCCAGCAGCTCGTTAGCGGGAAGTTTCTTC
CASSSLAGSFF
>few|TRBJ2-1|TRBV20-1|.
TGCAGTGTGGGCGGGATGTCCTACAATGAGCAGTTCTTC
CSVGGMSYNEQFF
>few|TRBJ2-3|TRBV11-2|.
TGTGCCAGCAGCCCCCCTACAGATACGCAGTATTTT
CASSPPTDTQYF
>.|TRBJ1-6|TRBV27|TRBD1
TGTGCCAGCAGTTGGGGGACAGCTTCCACTTCACCCCTCCACTTT
CASSWGTASTSPLHF
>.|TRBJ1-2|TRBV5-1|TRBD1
TGCGCCAGCAGCTCGGGACAGGGAGGATTCTTC
CASSSGQGGFF
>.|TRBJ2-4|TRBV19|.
TGTGCCAGCAGACTAGAGAACATTCAGTACTTC
CASRLENIQYF
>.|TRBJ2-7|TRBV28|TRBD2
TGTGCCAGCAGTCTCCGACCTAGCGGGGTATCCTACGAGCAGTACTTC
CASSLRPSGVSYEQYF
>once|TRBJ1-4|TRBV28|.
TGTGCCAGCAGTTTCATAGACGCGCCGAATGAAAAACTGTTTTTT
CASSFIDAPNEKLFF
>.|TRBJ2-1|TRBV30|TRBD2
TGTGCCTGGAGTGCGGGACTAGCGGACTACAATGAGCAGTTCTTC
CAWSAGLADYNEQFF
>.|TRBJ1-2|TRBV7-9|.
TGTGCCAGCCAAGAGGGGGGTCCTGCCTATGGCTACACCTTC
CASQEGGPAYGYTF
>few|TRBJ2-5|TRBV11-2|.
TGTGCCAGCAGTCATCTCCAAGAGACCCAGTACTTC
CASSHLQETQYF
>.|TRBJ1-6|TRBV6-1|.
TGTGCCAGCGGAACACAGGGTCTCACCTATAATTCACCCCTCCACTTT
CASGTQGLTYNSPLHF
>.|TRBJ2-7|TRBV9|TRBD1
TGTGCCAGCAGCGCCGGGACAGACCTTTACGAGCAGTACTTC
CASSAGTDLYEQYF
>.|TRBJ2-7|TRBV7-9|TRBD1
TGTGCCAGCAGCTTGGGGAGACAGGGGGGTAAGGAGCAGTACTTC
CASSLGRQGGKEQYF
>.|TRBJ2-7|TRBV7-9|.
TGTGCCGCCCCGGGGGGCGGGAGTGCGTACGAGCAGTACTTC
CAAPGGGSAYEQYF
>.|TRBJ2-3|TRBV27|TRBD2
TGTGCCAGCGCCCCCCGGGGGGGCGGGGCCTCAGATACGCAGTATTTT
CASAPRGGGASDTQYF
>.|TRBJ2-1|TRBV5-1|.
TGCGCCAGCGGGAGTAAGGGGCAGGGTGGCAATGAGCAGTTCTTC
CASGSKGQGGNEQFF
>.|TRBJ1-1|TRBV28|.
TGTGCCAGCAGTTTTGGGGACAAAGGATTTTTACGTCAGGACACTGAAGCTTTCTTT
CASSFGDKGFLRQDTEAFF
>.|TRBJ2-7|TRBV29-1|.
TGCAGCGTTGATGCTGGAGTTGAGGAGCAGTACTTC
CSVDAGVEEQYF
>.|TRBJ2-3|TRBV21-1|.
TGTGCCAGCAGCCTAAGAAGACTAGCGAATACTAGCACAGATACGCAGTATTTT
CASSLRRLANTSTDTQYF
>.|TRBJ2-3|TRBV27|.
TGTGCCAGCAGTTTACCAAGCTACACAGATACGCAGTATTTT
CASSLPSYTDTQYF
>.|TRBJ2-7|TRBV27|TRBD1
TGTGCCAGCAGTTTCCCCGGGACAGCTACCTCCGAGCAGTACTTC
CASSFPGTATSEQYF
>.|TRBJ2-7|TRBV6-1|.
TGTGCCAGCAGTGACGCGGACAGCTACGAGCAGTACTTC
CASSDADSYEQYF
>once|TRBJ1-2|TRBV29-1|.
TGCAGCGTCCTATCCCACAGGAGGGCCTTGTATGGCTACACCTTC
CSVLSHRRALYGYTF
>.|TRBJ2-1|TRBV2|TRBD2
TGTGCCAGCCAGATTCTAGCGGGAATTTACAATGAGCAGTTCTTC
CASQILAGIYNEQFF
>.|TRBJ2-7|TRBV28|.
TGTGCCAGCAGTTTTCGGGTTCGAACGGACCACTCCTACGAGCAGTACTTC
CASSFRVRTDHSYEQYF
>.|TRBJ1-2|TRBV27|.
TGTGCCAGCAGTTTAAATTTTGCACCGGGGGGCGAGAACTCAAACTATGGCTACACCTTC
CASSLNFAPGGENSNYGYTF
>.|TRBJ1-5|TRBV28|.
TGCTGGGATGGTAGGGACAATCAGCCCCAGCATTTT
CWDGRDNQPQHF
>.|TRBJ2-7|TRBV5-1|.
TGCGCCAGCAGCGGGAGGGGGCTTACTACCTACGAGCAGTACTTC
CASSGRGLTTYEQYF
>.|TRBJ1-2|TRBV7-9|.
TGTGCCAGCAGCCAAGATACCCGAAACGAGGGCTACACCTTC
CASSQDTRNEGYTF
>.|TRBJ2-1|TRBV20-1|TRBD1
TGCAGTGTCCCCCTACAGGGGAAGGTGGGTTACAATGAGCAGTTCTTC
CSVPLQGKVGYNEQFF
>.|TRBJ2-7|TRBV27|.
TGTGCCAGCAGTCCCGGGTTTTGGGGCCCACTCCCGGGTGAGCAGTACTTC
CASSPGFWGPLPGEQYF
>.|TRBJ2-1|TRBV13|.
TGTGCCAGCAGCCAGGAGCGAAATGAGCAGTTCTTC
CASSQERNEQFF
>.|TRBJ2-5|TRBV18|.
TGTGCCAGCTCACCACAGGCAAGGGCTCAAGAGACCCAGTACTTC
CASSPQARAQETQYF
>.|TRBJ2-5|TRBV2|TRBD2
TGTGCCAGCAGACGACTAGCGGCTGATCAAGAGACCCAGTACTTC
CASRRLAADQETQYF
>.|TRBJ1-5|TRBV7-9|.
TGTGCCAGCAGCTCCGGGTTGGCCAGCAATCAGCCCCAGCATTTT
CASSSGLASNQPQHF
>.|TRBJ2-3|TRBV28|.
TGTGCCAGCAGTTTATTCGCCCTCAGCACAGATACGCAGTATTTT
CASSLFALSTDTQYF
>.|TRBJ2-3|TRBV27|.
TGTGCCAGCAGTCCATTGACAGGCACAGATACGCAGTATTTT
CASSPLTGTDTQYF
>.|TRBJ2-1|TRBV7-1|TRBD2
TGTGCCAGCAGCTGCCGACTCTGGACTAGCGGGAGCCCTACAAGGTGCGAATTTTTGCCTGAGCAGTTCTTC
CASSCRLWTSGSPTRCEFLPEQFF
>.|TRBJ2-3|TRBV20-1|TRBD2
TGCAGTGCCGTGACTAGCGGGAGAGATGGTACGCAGTATTTT
CSAVTSGRDGTQYF
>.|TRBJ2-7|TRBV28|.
TGTGCCAGCAGTTTAGATCGGGGCAGGGCTAGGACCTACGAGCAGTACTTC
CASSLDRGRARTYEQYF
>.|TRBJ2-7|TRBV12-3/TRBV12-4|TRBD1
TGCGTGGGGGGACAGGGCGGCGAGCAGTACTTC
CVGGQGGEQYF
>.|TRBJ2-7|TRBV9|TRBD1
TGTGCCAGCAGCGGACAGGGGAAAAACTACGAGCAGTACTTC
CASSGQGKNYEQYF
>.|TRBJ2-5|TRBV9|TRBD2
TGTGCCAGCAGCGAACTAGCGGGAGAGGTTGAGACCCAGTACTTC
CASSELAGEVETQYF
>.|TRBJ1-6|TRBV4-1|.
TGCGCCAGCAGCCAAGATTTCACCTCCGGGATGAGCTCCTATAATTCACCCCTCCACTTT
CASSQDFTSGMSSYNSPLHF
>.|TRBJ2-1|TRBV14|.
TGTGCCAGCAGCTTTCAGCTCCGGGGTGAGCAGTTCTTC
CASSFQLRGEQFF
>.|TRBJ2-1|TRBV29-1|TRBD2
TGCAGCGTTGAAGAGCGGGGGGGTGAGCAGTTCTTC
CSVEERGGEQFF
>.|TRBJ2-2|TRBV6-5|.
TGTGCCAGCAGTTACTCCCTCGGACCGATGGCCGGGGAGCTGTTTTTT
CASSYSLGPMAGELFF
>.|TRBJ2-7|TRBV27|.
TGTGCCAGCAGTTTCAAGAACAGCGGACCTTACGAGCAGTACTTC
CASSFKNSGPYEQYF